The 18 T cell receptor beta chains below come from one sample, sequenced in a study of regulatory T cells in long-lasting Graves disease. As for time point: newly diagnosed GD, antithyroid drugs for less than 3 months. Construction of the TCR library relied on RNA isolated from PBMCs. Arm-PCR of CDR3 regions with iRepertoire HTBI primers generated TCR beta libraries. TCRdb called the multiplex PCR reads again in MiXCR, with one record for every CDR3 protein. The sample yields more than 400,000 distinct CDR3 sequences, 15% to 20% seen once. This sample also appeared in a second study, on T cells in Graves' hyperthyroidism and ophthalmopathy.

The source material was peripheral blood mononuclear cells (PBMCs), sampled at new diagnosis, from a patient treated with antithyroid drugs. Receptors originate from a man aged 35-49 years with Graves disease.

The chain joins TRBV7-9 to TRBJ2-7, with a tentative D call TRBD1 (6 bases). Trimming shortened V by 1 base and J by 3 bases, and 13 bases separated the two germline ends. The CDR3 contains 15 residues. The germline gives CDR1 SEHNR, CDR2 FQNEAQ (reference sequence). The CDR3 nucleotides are TGTGCCAGCAGCTTAGGGGGGCAGACATTCTACGAGCAGTACTTC. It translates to CASSLGGQTFYEQYF.

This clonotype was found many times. CDR3 DNA: TGTGCCAGCAGTGCGACTAGCACCAATGAGCAGTTCTTC. It yields the protein CASSATSTNEQFF. This rearrangement joins TRBV2 to TRBJ2-1; TRBD2 matches at 7 bases. Germline V gene sequence: CDR1 SNHLY, CDR2 FYNNEI. Trimming took 4 bases from V and 6 from J; bases not matched to a gene: 3. The CDR3 sequence is 13 residues long.

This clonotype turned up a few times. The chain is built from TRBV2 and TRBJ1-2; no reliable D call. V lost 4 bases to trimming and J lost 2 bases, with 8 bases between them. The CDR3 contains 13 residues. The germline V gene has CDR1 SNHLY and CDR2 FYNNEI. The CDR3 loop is CASSGYGNYGYTF. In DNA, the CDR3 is TGTGCCAGCAGTGGATATGGAAACTATGGCTACACCTTC.

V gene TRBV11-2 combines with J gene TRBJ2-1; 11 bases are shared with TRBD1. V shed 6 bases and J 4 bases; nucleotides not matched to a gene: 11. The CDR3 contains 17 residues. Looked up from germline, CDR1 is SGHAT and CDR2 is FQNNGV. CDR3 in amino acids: CASRGQGGGATYNEQFF. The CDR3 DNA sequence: TGTGCCAGCAGGGGACAGGGGGGGGGGGCCACTTACAATGAGCAGTTCTTC.

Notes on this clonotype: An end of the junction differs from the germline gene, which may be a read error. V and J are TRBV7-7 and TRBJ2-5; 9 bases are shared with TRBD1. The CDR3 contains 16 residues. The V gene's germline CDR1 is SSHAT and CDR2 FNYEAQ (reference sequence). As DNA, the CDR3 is TGTGCTAGCAGCTTGCATAATACAGGGGGCCGAGAGACCCAGTACTTC. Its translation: CASSLHNTGGRETQYF. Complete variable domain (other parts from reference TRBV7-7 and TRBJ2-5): GAGVSQSPRYKVTKRGQDVTLRCDPISSHATLYWYQQALGQGPEFLTYFNYEAQPDKSGLPSDRFSAERPEGSISTLTIQRTEQRDSAMYRCASSLHNTGGRETQYFGPGTRLLVL.

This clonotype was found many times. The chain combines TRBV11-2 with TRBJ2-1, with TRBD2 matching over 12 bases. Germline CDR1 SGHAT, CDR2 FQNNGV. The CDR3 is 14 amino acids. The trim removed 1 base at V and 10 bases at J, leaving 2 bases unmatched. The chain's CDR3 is CASSLAGLAGEQFF. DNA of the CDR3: TGTGCCAGCAGCTTAGCTGGACTAGCGGGAGAGCAGTTCTTC.

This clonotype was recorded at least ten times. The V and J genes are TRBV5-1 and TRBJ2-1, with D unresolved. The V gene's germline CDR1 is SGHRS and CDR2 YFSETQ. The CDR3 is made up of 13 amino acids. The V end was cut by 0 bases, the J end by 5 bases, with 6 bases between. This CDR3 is CASSLGPDNEQFF. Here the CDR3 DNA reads TGCGCCAGCAGCTTGGGTCCAGACAATGAGCAGTTCTTC.

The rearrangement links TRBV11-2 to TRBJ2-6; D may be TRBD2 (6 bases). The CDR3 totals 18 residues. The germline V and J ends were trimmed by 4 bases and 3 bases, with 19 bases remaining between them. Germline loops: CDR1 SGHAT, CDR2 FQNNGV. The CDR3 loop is CASSSGRGMGVGANVLTF. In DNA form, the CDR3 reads TGTGCCAGCAGCTCCGGCCGGGGGATGGGGGTTGGGGCCAACGTCCTGACTTTC.

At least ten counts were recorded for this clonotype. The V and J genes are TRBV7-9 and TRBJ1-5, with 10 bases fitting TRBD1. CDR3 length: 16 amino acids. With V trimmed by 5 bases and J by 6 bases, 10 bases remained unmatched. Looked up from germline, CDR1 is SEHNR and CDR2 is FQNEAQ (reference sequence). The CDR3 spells CASSPGGTGVPQPQHF. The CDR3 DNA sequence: TGTGCCAGCAGCCCAGGTGGGACAGGGGTCCCTCAGCCCCAGCATTTT.

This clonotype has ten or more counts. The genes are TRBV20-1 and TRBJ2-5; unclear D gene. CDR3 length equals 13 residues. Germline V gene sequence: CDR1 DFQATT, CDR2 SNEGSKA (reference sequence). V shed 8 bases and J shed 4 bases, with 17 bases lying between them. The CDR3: CSPYPTTGETQYF. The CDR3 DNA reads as TGCAGTCCTTACCCGACGACGGGAGAGACCCAGTACTTC.

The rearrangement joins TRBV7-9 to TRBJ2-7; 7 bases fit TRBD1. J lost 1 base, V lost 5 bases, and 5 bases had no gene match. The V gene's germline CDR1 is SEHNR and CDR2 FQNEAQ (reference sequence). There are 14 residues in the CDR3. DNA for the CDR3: TGTGCCAGCAGCGGAACAGGGGAATCCTACGAGCAGTACTTC. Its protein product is CASSGTGESYEQYF.

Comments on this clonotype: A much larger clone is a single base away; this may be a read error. CDR3 in amino acids: CASGFNGQPQHF. CDR3 nucleotides: TGCGCCAGCGGCTTTAATGGTCAGCCCCAGCATTTT. The rearrangement joins TRBV5-1 to TRBJ1-5; no clear D gene. CDR3 size: 12 residues. In germline, CDR1 is SGHRS, CDR2 YFSETQ.

CDR3 sequence: CASSQDRESIYEQYF. The CDR3 region has the DNA TGTGCCAGCAGTCAGGACAGGGAATCCATCTACGAGCAGTACTTC. This chain links TRBV2 with TRBJ2-7; 8 bases agree with TRBD1. Trimming took 5 bases from V and 3 from J; bases not matched to a gene: 9. The CDR3 is made up of 15 amino acids. The germline V gene encodes CDR1 SNHLY and CDR2 FYNNEI.

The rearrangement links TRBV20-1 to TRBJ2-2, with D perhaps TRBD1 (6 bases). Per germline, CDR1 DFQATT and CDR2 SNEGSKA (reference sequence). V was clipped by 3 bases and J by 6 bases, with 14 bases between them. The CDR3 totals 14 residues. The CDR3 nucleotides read TGCAGTGCTAGTTTGGGGGCTTGGGCCGGGGAGCTGTTTTTT. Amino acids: CSASLGAWAGELFF.

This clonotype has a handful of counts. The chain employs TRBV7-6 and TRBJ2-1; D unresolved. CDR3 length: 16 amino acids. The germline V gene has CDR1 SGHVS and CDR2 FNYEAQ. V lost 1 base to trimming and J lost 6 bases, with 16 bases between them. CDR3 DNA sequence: TGTGCCAGCAGCTTAGTCGTGGGTTTAGGGTCCAATGAGCAGTTCTTC. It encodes CASSLVVGLGSNEQFF.

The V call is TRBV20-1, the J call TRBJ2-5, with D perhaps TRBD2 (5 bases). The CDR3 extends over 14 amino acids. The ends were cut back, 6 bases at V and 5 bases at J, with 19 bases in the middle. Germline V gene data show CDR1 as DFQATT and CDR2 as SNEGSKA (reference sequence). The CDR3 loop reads CSAPPLGRWETQYF. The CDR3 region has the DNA TGCAGTGCCCCTCCTCTTGGGAGATGGGAGACCCAGTACTTC.

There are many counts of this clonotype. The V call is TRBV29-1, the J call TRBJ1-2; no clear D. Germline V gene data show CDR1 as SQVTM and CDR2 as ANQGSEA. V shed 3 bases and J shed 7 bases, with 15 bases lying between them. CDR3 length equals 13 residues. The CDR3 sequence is CSVENLGKGGYTF. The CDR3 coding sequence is TGCAGCGTTGAGAATTTGGGGAAAGGTGGCTACACCTTC.

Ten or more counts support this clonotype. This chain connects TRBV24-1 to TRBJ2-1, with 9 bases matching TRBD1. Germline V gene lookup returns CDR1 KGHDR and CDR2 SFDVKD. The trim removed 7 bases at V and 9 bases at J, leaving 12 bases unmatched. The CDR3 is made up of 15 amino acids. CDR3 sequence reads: CATSGPGTGTGEQFF. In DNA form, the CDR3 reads TGTGCCACCAGCGGCCCCGGGACAGGGACTGGTGAGCAGTTCTTC.